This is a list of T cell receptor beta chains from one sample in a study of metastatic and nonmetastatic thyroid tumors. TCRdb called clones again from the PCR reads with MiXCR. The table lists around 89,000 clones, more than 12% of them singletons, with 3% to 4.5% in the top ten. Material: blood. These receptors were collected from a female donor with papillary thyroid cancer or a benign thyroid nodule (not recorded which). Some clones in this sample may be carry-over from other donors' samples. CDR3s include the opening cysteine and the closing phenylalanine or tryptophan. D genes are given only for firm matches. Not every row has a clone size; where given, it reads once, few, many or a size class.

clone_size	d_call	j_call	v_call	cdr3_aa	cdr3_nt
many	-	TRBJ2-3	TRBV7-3	CASSPGERGRTDTQYF	TGTGCCAGCAGCCCAGGGGAGCGGGGTCGCACAGATACGCAGTATTTT
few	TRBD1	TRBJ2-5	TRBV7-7	CASSFGTEETQYF	TGTGCTAGCAGCTTCGGGACAGAAGAGACCCAGTACTTC
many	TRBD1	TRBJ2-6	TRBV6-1	CASIGQGGSGANVLTF	TGTGCCAGCATCGGACAGGGGGGATCTGGGGCCAACGTCCTGACTTTC
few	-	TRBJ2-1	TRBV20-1	CSASRWGNEQFF	TGCAGTGCTAGTCGCTGGGGCAATGAGCAGTTCTTC
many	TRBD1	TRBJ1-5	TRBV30	CAWGDSYQPQHF	TGTGCCTGGGGGGACAGTTATCAGCCCCAGCATTTT
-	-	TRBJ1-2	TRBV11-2	CASSFYSGQPSYSYGYTF	TGTGCCAGCAGCTTTTACTCTGGCCAGCCGTCGTATAGCTATGGCTACACCTTC
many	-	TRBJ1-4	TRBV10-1	CASSASEGEKLFF	TGCGCCAGCAGTGCCTCCGAGGGAGAAAAACTGTTTTTT
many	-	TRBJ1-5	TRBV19	CASRGTGANQPQHF	TGTGCCAGTAGAGGGACGGGTGCCAATCAGCCCCAGCATTTT
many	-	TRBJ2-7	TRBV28	CASSLYIRGQGQEGQYF	TGTGCCAGCAGTTTATATATCCGTGGTCAGGGGCAGGAGGGGCAGTACTTC
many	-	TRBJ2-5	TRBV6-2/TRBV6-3	CASSPSFVRETQYF	TGTGCCAGCTCCCCGAGCTTTGTTAGGGAGACCCAGTACTTC
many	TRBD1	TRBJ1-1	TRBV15	CATSLKTGAVGDTEAFF	TGTGCCACCAGCCTAAAGACAGGGGCCGTGGGGGACACTGAAGCTTTCTTT